The 27 T cell receptor beta chains below were found in one sample sequenced in a study of Graves' ophthalmopathy and Graves' hyperthyroidism. RNA served as the template for amplifying TCR beta CDR3 regions. The authors performed first-round RT-PCR with HTBI primers and then a second-round multiplex PCR. TCRdb ran MiXCR on the multiplex PCR reads and lists one entry per CDR3 protein. The data contain some 1.1 million distinct CDR3 sequences, 35% to 45% of them seen just once; the ten biggest clones take up around 10%. Input material: peripheral blood or thyroid tissue (not recorded which). The origin of the receptors is an adult man with Graves' hyperthyroidism.

In this sample, this clonotype turned up many times. The V call is TRBV10-3, the J call TRBJ1-3, with a weak D call TRBD1 (6 bases). The CDR3 is 14 amino acids. V gave up 7 bases and J gave up 2 bases, with 12 bases separating them. Germline-derived CDR1 and CDR2 are ENHRY and SYGVKD. DNA of the CDR3: TGTGCCATCAACCCGGAGGGGGCTGGAAACACCATATATTTT. This sequence encodes CAINPEGAGNTIYF.

In its sample, this clonotype was seen many times. The DNA for the CDR3 is TGCAGCGTTGAAGGGACAGTCACCGGGGAGCTGTTTTTT. Its translation: CSVEGTVTGELFF. The J gene is TRBJ2-2, the V gene TRBV29-1; D perhaps matches TRBD1 (6 bases). This CDR3 is 13 amino acids long. CDR1 and CDR2 (germline): SQVTM, ANQGSEA. V lost 1 base, J lost 4 bases, and 7 bases lay in between.

The V gene is TRBV4-3, the J gene TRBJ1-4, with D uncertain. The V and J ends lost 0 bases and 0 bases respectively, with 8 bases between them. CDR3 length: 16 amino acids. Germline lookup yields CDR1 LGHNA and CDR2 YSLEER. In DNA form, the CDR3 reads TGCGCCAGCAGCCAAGAACCCAGTACAACTAATGAAAAACTGTTTTTT. Its translation is CASSQEPSTTNEKLFF.

This clonotype was picked up many times. This chain uses TRBV20-1 with TRBJ1-6, with D perhaps TRBD1 (6 bases). Trimming stripped 0 bases from V and 10 bases from J, with 10 bases between. Germline V gives CDR1 DFQATT, CDR2 SNEGSKA (reference sequence). The CDR3 sequence is 13 residues long. The CDR3 DNA is TGCAGTGCTAGAGATACAGGGTGGTCACCCCTCCACTTT. It is translated as CSARDTGWSPLHF.

The chain employs TRBV15 and TRBJ1-5; D is unresolved. The CDR3 has 12 residues. Germline values: CDR1 LNHNV, CDR2 YYDKDF (reference sequence). The V gene lost 0 bases and the J gene lost 9 bases, with 6 bases spanning the gap. The CDR3 reads CATSRDSRPQHF. The CDR3 DNA is TGTGCCACCAGCAGAGACAGTCGGCCCCAGCATTTT.

This clonotype occurred many times. The V and J genes are TRBV5-1 and TRBJ1-1, with a possible D match to TRBD1 (6 bases). Trimming removed 5 bases at V and 1 base at J, with 9 bases between. This CDR3 comprises 13 residues. Germline values: CDR1 SGHRS, CDR2 YFSETQ. CDR3 DNA: TGCGCCAGCAGACAGGGAAGGAACACTGAAGCTTTCTTT. This gives the protein CASRQGRNTEAFF.

This clonotype was detected only a few times. V gene TRBV28 combines with J gene TRBJ2-7, with 7 bases matching TRBD2. The CDR3 loop spans 16 amino acids. V dropped 5 bases and J dropped 1; count of bases not matched to a gene: 11. The germline CDR1 and CDR2 sequences are MDHEN and SYDVKM. The CDR3, as DNA: TGTGCCAGCAGTGCCTCCTCACTAGCGAAATCCTACGAGCAGTACTTC. Amino acids: CASSASSLAKSYEQYF.

This clonotype showed up just a few times. This rearrangement joins TRBV5-6 to TRBJ1-5; tentatively, D is TRBD1 (5 bases). Trimming stripped 0 bases from V and 3 bases from J, with 13 bases between. Germline V gives CDR1 SGHDT, CDR2 YYEEEE. CDR3 length equals 16 residues. Written as DNA, the CDR3 is TGTGCCAGCAGCTTGGGGCCTGGGACGGTCAATCAGCCCCAGCATTTT. It codes for CASSLGPGTVNQPQHF. The whole variable domain, filled in from reference TRBV5-6 and TRBJ1-5, reads DAGVTQSPTHLIKTRGQQVTLRCSPKSGHDTVSWYQQALGQGPQFIFQYYEEEERQRGNFPDRFSGHQFPNYSSELNVNALLLGDSALYLCASSLGPGTVNQPQHFGDGTRLSIL.

Concerning this clonotype itself: Being one base from a much bigger clone, this may be a read error. This sequence joins TRBV5-6 and TRBJ1-5, with 9 bases lining up with TRBD1. There are 16 residues in the CDR3. V shed 4 bases, J shed 5 bases, and the junction held 10 bases outside the gene matches. The germline CDR1 and CDR2 sequences are SGHDT and YYEEEE. DNA of the CDR3: TGTGCCAGCAGCCTTTCCGGGACAGGGTACGATCAGCCCCAGCATTTT. Translating it yields CASSLSGTGYDQPQHF.

This clonotype came up a few times. The chain joins TRBV6-1 to TRBJ2-2, with D perhaps assigned TRBD1 or TRBD2 (5 bases each). V dropped 7 bases and J dropped 9 bases, with 12 bases sitting between them. Germline V gene lookup returns CDR1 MNHNS and CDR2 SASEGT. This CDR3 comprises 12 residues. The CDR3 DNA follows: TGTGCCAGCATGTGGGGGAGCAGGGAGCTGTTTTTT. Translation gives CASMWGSRELFF.

This clonotype has a count of ten or more. V and J are TRBV7-2 and TRBJ1-1, with D possibly TRBD1 on 6 matching bases. The CDR3 spans 16 residues. From germline, CDR1 is SGHTA and CDR2 FQGNSA. The V and J ends lost 4 bases and 3 bases respectively, with 18 bases between them. The CDR3 sequence is CASSSDRNNHYTEAFF. CDR3 bases: TGTGCCAGCAGCTCGGACAGAAATAATCACTACACTGAAGCTTTCTTT.

The J gene is TRBJ1-1, the V gene TRBV10-3; D is ambiguous. The CDR3 is 10 residues long. Per germline, CDR1 ENHRY and CDR2 SYGVKD. The DNA for the CDR3 is TGTACCTACAAGAACACTGAAGCTTTCTTT. It translates to CTYKNTEAFF.

This clonotype was seen at least ten times. The CDR3 is CASSAGQGLRSNQPQHF. CDR3 DNA: TGTGCCAGCAGTGCGGGACAGGGGTTAAGAAGCAATCAGCCCCAGCATTTT. V usage is TRBV2 and J usage is TRBJ1-5, with 10 bases that match TRBD1. The V and J ends lost 4 bases and 1 base, in that order; junction bases with no gene match: 7. CDR3 length: 17 amino acids. Germline V CDR1 and CDR2: SNHLY, FYNNEI.

This clonotype has more than one count but fewer than ten. The chain uses TRBV7-7 and TRBJ2-2; 12 positions agree with TRBD2. There are 19 residues in the CDR3. V dropped 5 bases and J dropped 3; count of bases not matched to a gene: 13. Germline values: CDR1 SSHAT, CDR2 FNYEAQ (reference sequence). The CDR3 region is CASSQPSSGRAVDTGELFF. The CDR3 DNA is TGTGCCAGCAGCCAGCCGTCTAGCGGGAGGGCCGTGGACACCGGGGAGCTGTTTTTT.

V gene TRBV6-1 combines with J gene TRBJ1-1; D remains unclear. The germline V gene has CDR1 MNHNS and CDR2 SASEGT. Trimming pared 2 bases from V and 7 bases from J, leaving 14 bases between. The CDR3 loop spans 14 amino acids. CDR3 loop: CASSELQGKGEAFF. CDR3 bases: TGTGCCAGCAGTGAACTACAAGGGAAGGGTGAAGCTTTCTTT.

This chain connects TRBV7-2 to TRBJ1-5; weak D call: TRBD1 (5 bases). The V and J ends lost 1 base and 15 bases respectively, with 13 bases between them. CDR1 and CDR2 (germline): SGHTA, FQGNSA. This CDR3 contains 12 residues. CDR3 DNA sequence: TGTGCCAGCAGCTTAGGTGGTCAGGGCCGGCATTTT. It translates to CASSLGGQGRHF.

This clonotype was found a few times. The rearrangement links TRBV10-3 to TRBJ2-2; D is uncertain. The germline V gene has CDR1 ENHRY and CDR2 SYGVKD. V lost 6 bases, J lost 6 bases, and 8 bases lay in between. The CDR3 extends over 12 amino acids. The CDR3 here is CAIRGMAGELFF. In DNA form, the CDR3 reads TGTGCCATCAGAGGGATGGCCGGGGAGCTGTTTTTT.

The chain has TRBV29-1 and TRBJ2-5, with D perhaps TRBD1 (6 bases). CDR1 is SQVTM and CDR2 is ANQGSEA in the germline V gene. This CDR3 has 12 residues. CDR3 bases: TGCAGTCATCAGGGGAATCAAGAGACCCAGTACTTC. Translated: CSHQGNQETQYF.

As to this clonotype: This may come from a read error, since a much larger clone is one base off. The conserved phenylalanine or tryptophan is not found at the CDR3 terminus, so this likely reflects a read error. The chain joins TRBV20-1 to TRBJ1-1, with D hard to call. The length of the CDR3 is 14 residues. The germline gives CDR1 DFQATT, CDR2 SNEGSKA (reference sequence). Trimming took off 0 bases at V and 1 base at J, with 9 bases between the two ends. The CDR3: CSARDDKGNTEAFC. CDR3 coding DNA: TGCAGTGCTAGAGACGATAAGGGGAACACTGAAGCTTTCTGT.

This clonotype was seen many times. The V and J genes are TRBV7-9 and TRBJ1-3; TRBD1 might be the D (6 bases). V lost 5 bases and J 4 bases, leaving 21 bases between the germline ends. Germline V lookup: CDR1 SEHNR, CDR2 FQNEAQ (reference sequence). This CDR3 comprises 17 residues. The CDR3 is CASSRNPGASSGNTIYF. The CDR3, as DNA: TGTGCCAGCAGCCGGAACCCAGGGGCGTCCTCCGGAAACACCATATATTTT.

The chain couples TRBV4-3 to TRBJ1-6; D is perhaps TRBD1 (6 bases). From germline, CDR1 is LGHNA and CDR2 YSLEER. The CDR3 spans 15 residues. Between the trimmed V and J ends, which lost 4 bases and 8 bases, there was a span of 15 bases. DNA for the CDR3: TGCGCCAGCAGCCCCATTTTGGGGGCCGATTCACCCCTCCACTTT. Amino acids: CASSPILGADSPLHF.

As concerns this clonotype: A much larger clone is a single base away; this may be a read error. The rearrangement joins TRBV12-3 or TRBV12-4 to TRBJ2-7, with D possibly matching TRBD2 (5 bases). This CDR3 has 13 residues. V was trimmed by 6 bases and J by 8 bases, leaving 17 bases between them. CDR3 DNA sequence: TGTGCCAGCAGCCAGGCGGGCTTCCACAAGCAGTACTTC. Its translation: CASSQAGFHKQYF.

This chain uses TRBV29-1 with TRBJ1-2; D possibly corresponds to TRBD1 (5 bases). Trimming removed 6 bases at V and 2 bases at J, with 13 bases between. CDR3 length: 13 amino acids. Germline-derived CDR1 and CDR2 are SQVTM and ANQGSEA. The CDR3 region has the DNA TGCAGCGTGACGAAGGGGATGAACTATGGCTACACCTTC. As protein: CSVTKGMNYGYTF.

This sequence joins TRBV25-1 and TRBJ2-7; the match to TRBD2 covers 7 bases. The end of the DNA fits TRBJ2-1 better, so the J call may be wrong. Germline CDR1 reads MGHDK; CDR2 reads SYGVNS. The CDR3 has 17 residues. The CDR3: CASSASGRQPNPYEQFF. The CDR3 bases are TGTGCCAGCAGTGCTAGCGGTAGGCAGCCCAATCCCTACGAGCAGTTCTTC.

V usage is TRBV19 and J usage is TRBJ1-5, with 8 bases aligning to TRBD1. V lost 5 bases to trimming and J lost 9 bases; unmatched junction nucleotides: 12. Germline lookup yields CDR1 LNHDA and CDR2 SQIVND (reference sequence). This CDR3 has 15 residues. CDR3 bases: TGTGCCAGTAGTTTCCGTGACAGGGGTGGAAGGCCCCAGCATTTT. Translation: CASSFRDRGGRPQHF.

This clonotype came up once. CDR3 sequence (DNA): TGTGCCAGCAGTTACTTCCAAGGGAGCACCGGGGAGCTGTTTTTT. It encodes CASSYFQGSTGELFF. The chain is built from TRBV2 and TRBJ2-2, with D perhaps TRBD2 (5 bases). The ends were cut back, 5 bases at V and 4 bases at J, with 14 bases in the middle. CDR1 and CDR2 (germline): SNHLY, FYNNEI. The CDR3 loop spans 15 amino acids.

This clonotype was counted at least ten times. The chain carries TRBV24-1 and TRBJ1-5; TRBD1 aligns across 8 bases. J lost 2 bases, V lost 4 bases, and 12 bases had no gene match. Germline values: CDR1 KGHDR, CDR2 SFDVKD. This CDR3 contains 18 residues. In nucleotides, the CDR3 is TGTGCCACCAGTGACCACCGGACAGGGAGGGTAGGCAATCAGCCCCAGCATTTT. As protein: CATSDHRTGRVGNQPQHF.